Reported below is one T cell receptor beta chain. The data are from a study of blood T cell repertoires in COVID-19. Data came from immunoSEQ multiplex PCR; TCRdb stores just in-frame clones and leaves some out. Of 200,000 to 250,000 clones in the sample, about 87% were seen once. The CDR3 is made up of 16 amino acids. V was cut by 4 bases and J by 0 bases, with 15 bases left in between. The germline V gene has CDR1 MNHEY and CDR2 SVGAGI. Sequencing was carried out using peripheral blood. The chain couples TRBV6-5 to TRBJ1-1; tentative D call: TRBD1 (6 bases). The sequence was obtained from a man aged 55 to 70 with acute or convalescent COVID-19. DNA of the CDR3: TGTGCCAGCAGTTTCGGGGTGGGGGCCATGAACACTGAAGCTTTCTTT. This encodes CASSFGVGAMNTEAFF.